The TCR beta chain described here comes from a study of PD-1 blockade in classical Hodgkin lymphoma. Findings and limits, study-wide: Compared with healthy donors, newly diagnosed patients reportedly showed lower baseline TCR diversity. By C4D1 there was a significant rise in CD4+ TCR diversity but not in CD8+ TCR diversity. Newly diagnosed patients had diversity similar to the baseline diversity of complete responders.

About this clone itself: As yet, its antigen is unknown.

Sample time point: cycle 4 day 1 (C4D1), after six to seven weeks of nivolumab. Brentuximab vedotin exposure varied, and every patient relapsed after autologous stem cell transplantation. Complete response, partial response or progressive disease constituted the best response categories observed. TCRdb's table, derived via immunoSEQ multiplex PCR, lists solely in-frame clones and lacks some. This sample has about 41,000 clones; around 69% occur once, and the top ten carry approximately 2.6%. The TCR comes from a human donor with classical Hodgkin lymphoma. This specimen was peripheral blood mononuclear cells (PBMCs), taken before the fourth cycle of nivolumab.

The CDR3 sequence is CASSLQGIGEKLFF. In DNA form, the CDR3 reads TGCGCCAGCAGCTTACAGGGGATAGGTGAAAAACTGTTTTTT. The chain couples TRBV5-1 to TRBJ1-4; 7 nucleotides agree with TRBD1. Germline CDR1 reads SGHRS; CDR2 reads YFSETQ. This CDR3 has 14 residues. The trim removed 2 bases at V and 7 bases at J, leaving 5 bases unmatched.